The 20 T cell receptor beta chains presented below share a single source sample, sequenced in a study of blood T cell repertoires in COVID-19. Libraries were prepared by immunoSEQ multiplex PCR; TCRdb keeps only in-frame clonotypes and omits some of them. The repertoire has roughly 230,000 clones, 75% to 85% of them found once; the top ten carry roughly 5.5%. Source material: peripheral blood. These receptors all come from a human donor in a cohort sampled during active COVID-19.

The chain combines TRBV11-2 with TRBJ2-3; 7 bases agree with TRBD2. The CDR3 runs to 16 residues. CDR1 and CDR2 from the germline V gene are SGHAT and FQNNGV. Trimming at V came to 1 base and at J to 2 bases, leaving 6 bases not matched to a gene. For the CDR3, the DNA is TGTGCCAGCAGCTTAGCAGCTAGCGGATTCACAGATACGCAGTATTTT. It codes for CASSLAASGFTDTQYF.

V gene TRBV2 combines with J gene TRBJ1-6; the D gene is possibly TRBD1 (6 bases). Trimming pared 4 bases from V and 7 bases from J, leaving 17 bases between. The CDR3 covers 16 residues. Germline CDR1 is SNHLY and CDR2 is FYNNEI. The DNA for the CDR3 is TGTGCCAGCAGTGCCTCCCAGGGAGGGACAAATTCACCCCTCCACTTT. Its protein product is CASSASQGGTNSPLHF.

The J gene is TRBJ2-2, the V gene TRBV6-5, with 7 bases that match TRBD1. The trim removed 2 bases at V and 3 bases at J, leaving 6 bases unmatched. The CDR3 sequence is 16 residues long. CDR1 and CDR2 (germline): MNHEY, SVGAGI. The CDR3 reads CASSYETGQDTGELFF. In DNA form, the CDR3 reads TGTGCCAGCAGTTACGAGACAGGGCAGGACACCGGGGAGCTGTTTTTT.

The rearrangement joins TRBV19 to TRBJ2-3; 9 bases match TRBD2. After removal of 4 bases from V and 4 bases from J, the junction contained 6 bases not matched to a gene. The CDR3 is made up of 15 amino acids. The germline V gene encodes CDR1 LNHDA and CDR2 SQIVND (reference sequence). The CDR3 nucleotides read TGTGCCAGTAGTACCCATAGCGGGAGTGCAGATACGCAGTATTTT. The encoded protein is CASSTHSGSADTQYF.

The J gene is TRBJ1-1, the V gene TRBV5-1, with TRBD1 matching over 10 bases. The CDR3 covers 16 residues. The germline CDR1 and CDR2 sequences are SGHRS and YFSETQ. The V and J ends lost 7 bases and 8 bases, in that order; junction bases with no gene match: 17. The CDR3 reads CASSSGTGVSQPEAFF. The DNA of the CDR3 is TGCGCCAGCTCGTCCGGGACAGGGGTCTCCCAACCGGAAGCTTTCTTT.

The CDR3 DNA reads as TGTGCCAGCAGCTTACACAGGGAGGGTGAGCAGTTCTTC. It codes for CASSLHREGEQFF. The chain recombines TRBV9 with TRBJ2-1; perhaps TRBD2 as D (7 bases). The CDR3 spans 13 residues. Trimming removed 4 bases at V and 9 bases at J, with 14 bases between. Germline CDR1 reads SGDLS; CDR2 reads YYNGEE.

Comment on this clone: Mismatch with germline at one junction end may stem from a read error. The chain employs TRBV28 and TRBJ1-5; perhaps TRBD1 as D (6 bases). The CDR3 is 17 amino acids. CDR1 and CDR2 from the germline V gene are MDHEN and SYDVKM. In DNA, the CDR3 is TGTACCAGCAGTTTAGGGTGGGCCAGGGGCTACAATCAGCCCCAGCATTTT. Encoded protein: CTSSLGWARGYNQPQHF.

The rearrangement links TRBV5-4 to TRBJ2-4, with TRBD1 matching 9 bases. This CDR3 spans 16 amino acids. Trimming took 4 bases from V and 0 from J; bases not matched to a gene: 5. The V gene's germline CDR1 is SGHNT and CDR2 YYREEE (reference sequence). The CDR3 region has the DNA TGTGCCAGCAGCATACAGGGGGCGCAAGCCAAAAACATTCAGTACTTC. It translates to CASSIQGAQAKNIQYF. Variable domain in full (rest from reference TRBV5-4 and TRBJ2-4): ETGVTQSPTHLIKTRGQQVTLRCSSQSGHNTVSWYQQALGQGPQFIFQYYREEENGRGNFPPRFSGLQFPNYSSELNVNALELDDSALYLCASSIQGAQAKNIQYFGAGTRLSVL.

The V call is TRBV21-1, the J call TRBJ2-7; the table names TRBD1, a call not compared with the DNA. TRBV21-1 is a pseudogene locus. The CDR3 is made up of 16 amino acids. This CDR3 reads CASSNAGQGSPYEQYF. The CDR3 nucleotides are TGTGCCAGCAGCAACGCGGGACAGGGGTCGCCCTACGAGCAGTACTTC.

V gene TRBV30 combines with J gene TRBJ1-2; a possible D gene is TRBD1 (6 bases). CDR1 GTSNPN and CDR2 SVGIG come from the germline V gene (reference sequence). Trimming left V 0 bases short and J 2 bases short, with 16 bases between. The CDR3 is 16 amino acids. The CDR3 DNA follows: TGTGCCTGGAGTGTTAGAATGGACAGCTACAACTATGGCTACACCTTC. Its protein is CAWSVRMDSYNYGYTF.

This clone was seen only once. The chain joins TRBV19 to TRBJ2-7, with 9 bases matching TRBD1. This CDR3 is 14 amino acids long. The germline V gene encodes CDR1 LNHDA and CDR2 SQIVND (reference sequence). Trimming took 6 bases from V and 5 from J; bases not matched to a gene: 8. The CDR3 reads CASSYNRGRDEQYF. The CDR3 coding sequence is TGTGCCAGTAGCTACAACAGGGGGCGCGACGAGCAGTACTTC.

This rearrangement joins TRBV19 to TRBJ1-1; 9 bases are shared with TRBD1. Germline V gene lookup returns CDR1 LNHDA and CDR2 SQIVND (reference sequence). This CDR3 has 13 residues. V trimming: 8 bases; J trimming: 7 bases; junction bases outside the gene matches: 8. The chain's CDR3 is CASSPGTGLEAFF. The CDR3 DNA sequence: TGTGCCAGTTCCCCAGGGACAGGGCTTGAAGCTTTCTTT.

This rearrangement joins TRBV15 to TRBJ2-5; TRBD1 might be the D (5 bases). This CDR3 spans 14 amino acids. Germline V gives CDR1 LNHNV, CDR2 YYDKDF (reference sequence). V lost 2 bases and J 8 bases, leaving 15 bases between the germline ends. The CDR3 region is CATSRLTVSDTQYF. In DNA, the CDR3 is TGTGCCACCAGCAGATTGACAGTCTCGGACACCCAGTACTTC.

This chain uses TRBV30 with TRBJ1-5; 9 bases are shared with TRBD1. After removal of 3 bases from V and 6 bases from J, the junction contained 3 bases not matched to a gene. In germline, CDR1 is GTSNPN, CDR2 SVGIG (reference sequence). This CDR3 region has 13 residues. The DNA of the CDR3 is TGTGCCTGGAGAGGACAGGGGTTTCAGCCCCAGCATTTT. Residues: CAWRGQGFQPQHF.

The chain couples TRBV18 to TRBJ2-1, with TRBD2 identical over 8 bases. The V gene end was trimmed by 3 bases and the J gene end by 9 bases; junction bases not matched to a gene: 10. The CDR3 extends over 15 amino acids. The germline V gene encodes CDR1 KGHSH and CDR2 LQKENI. CDR3 coding DNA: TGTGCCAGCTCACCCGTAGCGGGATCTGATGTTGAGCAGTTCTTC. Encoded protein: CASSPVAGSDVEQFF.

The genes are TRBV9 and TRBJ1-1, with D possibly TRBD1 on 5 matching bases. The CDR3 contains 16 residues. The V and J ends lost 0 bases and 0 bases respectively, with 12 bases between them. Germline CDR1 is SGDLS and CDR2 is YYNGEE. The CDR3 sequence is CASSVGVGVMNTEAFF. The CDR3 DNA sequence: TGTGCCAGCAGCGTAGGGGTAGGGGTAATGAACACTGAAGCTTTCTTT. The whole variable domain, remainder taken from reference TRBV9 and TRBJ1-1, is DSGVTQTPKHLITATGQRVTLRCSPRSGDLSVYWYQQSLDQGLQFLIQYYNGEERAKGNILERFSAQQFPDLHSELNLSSLELGDSALYFCASSVGVGVMNTEAFFGQGTRLTVV.

CDR3 sequence (DNA): TGCGCCAGCAGCAGCGGGGACAGGGGTTGGAGTGAAAAACTGTTTTTT. Translation gives CASSSGDRGWSEKLFF. The chain uses TRBV5-1 and TRBJ1-4; 10 nucleotides align to TRBD1. Germline lookup yields CDR1 SGHRS and CDR2 YFSETQ. CDR3 size: 16 residues. V lost 4 bases, J lost 7 bases, and 10 bases stayed unmatched.

The chain couples TRBV28 to TRBJ2-3; perhaps TRBD2 as D (6 bases). V was shortened by 5 bases and J by 5 bases, with 20 bases between the two germline ends. From germline, CDR1 is MDHEN and CDR2 SYDVKM. There are 16 residues in the CDR3. CDR3 in DNA: TGTGCCAGCAGTGAATGGACCAACGGGCGGGGAGATACGCAGTATTTT. Amino acids: CASSEWTNGRGDTQYF. Variable domain in full (rest from reference TRBV28 and TRBJ2-3): DVKVTQSSRYLVKRTGEKVFLECVQDMDHENMFWYRQDPGLGLRLIYFSYDVKMKEKGDIPEGYSVSREKKERFSLILESASTNQTSMYLCASSEWTNGRGDTQYFGPGTRLTVL.

The V and J genes are TRBV7-9 and TRBJ2-2, with TRBD1 identical over 9 bases. CDR1 and CDR2 (germline): SEHNR, FQNEAQ (reference sequence). V trimming: 4 bases; J trimming: 7 bases; junction bases outside the gene matches: 10. The length of the CDR3 is 16 residues. CDR3 DNA: TGTGCCAGCAGCTCCGGGACAGGGAGTGAAGGCGGGGAGCTGTTTTTT. Translation gives CASSSGTGSEGGELFF.

This rearrangement joins TRBV5-1 to TRBJ1-4; D is unclear. The V and J ends lost 4 bases and 4 bases respectively, with 14 bases between them. Per the germline V gene, CDR1 is SGHRS and CDR2 is YFSETQ. CDR3 length equals 15 residues. CDR3 loop: CASSRVGDNNEKLFF. CDR3 sequence (DNA): TGCGCCAGCAGCCGGGTGGGAGATAATAATGAAAAACTGTTTTTT.